The next 19 T cell receptor beta chains were all read from a single sample in a study of shared clonotypes between healthy human individuals. Only CD45RO-negative cells positively selected for CCR7 counted as naive CD8 cells, so terminally differentiated effector memory CD45RA+ cells were excluded. Generated by immunoSEQ multiplex PCR, the TCRdb table keeps only in-frame clones and is missing some. The sample includes about 2.1 million clones, around 93% of them seen just once. Sequenced input: naive CD8+ T cells from PBMCs. These receptors all stem from a man between 18 and 35 years old in good health. Some clones in this sample may be carry-over from other donors' samples.

This chain links TRBV6-1 with TRBJ2-1; the match to TRBD2 covers 7 bases. Unmatched junction bases numbered 6, after V lost 4 bases and J lost 3 bases. CDR1 and CDR2 from the germline V gene are MNHNS and SASEGT. The CDR3 spans 15 residues. The CDR3 here is CASSGGGAVYNEQFF. Here the CDR3 DNA reads TGTGCCAGCAGTGGGGGGGGAGCAGTCTACAATGAGCAGTTCTTC.

The chain uses TRBV2 and TRBJ2-1; unclear D gene. The CDR3 has 13 amino acids. Germline CDR1 reads SNHLY; CDR2 reads FYNNEI. V dropped 8 bases and J dropped 7 bases, with 15 bases sitting between them. The CDR3 spells CASAWTAYNEQFF. CDR3 DNA sequence: TGTGCCAGCGCTTGGACCGCTTATAATGAGCAGTTCTTC.

This sequence joins TRBV9 and TRBJ1-1, with D tentatively TRBD1 (5 bases). This CDR3 spans 16 amino acids. The V gene's germline CDR1 is SGDLS and CDR2 YYNGEE. Trimming stripped 1 base from V and 3 bases from J, with 16 bases between. The CDR3 protein is CASSVTAVSGYTEAFF. The CDR3 DNA sequence: TGTGCCAGCAGCGTAACGGCGGTCTCAGGGTACACTGAAGCTTTCTTT.

The chain has TRBV6-6 and TRBJ2-5, with 7 bases matching TRBD1. J lost 5 bases, V lost 2 bases, and 11 bases had no gene match. Germline CDR1 and CDR2: MNHNY and SVGAGI (reference sequence). The CDR3 contains 16 residues. The CDR3 region is CASSYLLATGLETQYF. DNA for the CDR3: TGTGCCAGCAGTTACCTACTCGCGACAGGGCTGGAGACCCAGTACTTC.

The rearrangement uses TRBV9 and TRBJ2-3; 9 bases are shared with TRBD2. Germline CDR1 reads SGDLS; CDR2 reads YYNGEE. Trimming removed 3 bases from V and 0 bases from J; junction bases left unmatched: 8. The CDR3 loop spans 17 amino acids. The CDR3 region has the DNA TGTGCCAGCAGCGGTGGGGGGAGCGGGAGGAGCACAGATACGCAGTATTTT. This codes for CASSGGGSGRSTDTQYF.

This chain joins TRBV11-2 and TRBJ2-1; 10 bases match TRBD1. The junction had 18 bases not matched to a gene; V was cut back by 5 bases and J by 5 bases. CDR3 length: 19 amino acids. Germline CDR1 SGHAT, CDR2 FQNNGV. This CDR3 is CASSGTGTGEPGGDNEQFF. The CDR3 DNA sequence: TGTGCCAGCAGCGGGACTGGGACAGGGGAACCGGGTGGCGACAATGAGCAGTTCTTC.

This chain links TRBV2 with TRBJ2-1; 10 nucleotides agree with TRBD2. Germline values: CDR1 SNHLY, CDR2 FYNNEI. Trimming at V came to 4 bases and at J to 0 bases, leaving 3 bases not matched to a gene. The CDR3 is 16 amino acids. Here the CDR3 reads CASSGWTSGSYNEQFF. CDR3 coding DNA: TGTGCCAGCAGTGGCTGGACTAGCGGCTCCTACAATGAGCAGTTCTTC.

The genes are TRBV27 and TRBJ2-7; 9 nucleotides match TRBD1. The CDR3 extends over 17 amino acids. Per the germline V gene, CDR1 is MNHEY and CDR2 is SMNVEV (reference sequence). Trimming removed 6 bases from V and 0 bases from J; junction bases left unmatched: 12. CDR3 sequence reads: CASRTVQGAVSSYEQYF. CDR3 nucleotides: TGTGCCAGCAGGACCGTACAGGGGGCAGTTTCCTCCTACGAGCAGTACTTC.

This clone was found a few times. The J gene is TRBJ1-5, the V gene TRBV19; 8 bases align to TRBD1. The CDR3 runs 14 residues. Germline assignment: CDR1 LNHDA and CDR2 SQIVND (reference sequence). V was clipped by 3 bases and J by 6 bases; unmatched bases: 4. Here the CDR3 DNA reads TGTGCCAGTAGTATTCGACAGGGGTCTCAGCCCCAGCATTTT. This codes for CASSIRQGSQPQHF.

V gene TRBV11-2 combines with J gene TRBJ2-2; no clear D gene. Germline assignment: CDR1 SGHAT and CDR2 FQNNGV. The V and J ends lost 1 base and 4 bases respectively, with 13 bases between them. This CDR3 contains 16 residues. CDR3 DNA sequence: TGTGCCAGCAGCTTAGGTCGACGGCGAATCACCGGGGAGCTGTTTTTT. It encodes CASSLGRRRITGELFF.

The DNA of the CDR3 is TGTGCCAGCAGCCAAGATCTGACTAGCGGGAGTCTTAATGAGCAGTTCTTC. This encodes CASSQDLTSGSLNEQFF. The chain couples TRBV4-2 to TRBJ2-1; 12 nucleotides line up with TRBD2. V shed 0 bases and J 7 bases; nucleotides not matched to a gene: 7. CDR1 is LGHNA, CDR2 YNFKEQ, per germline. This CDR3 is built from 17 residues.

This sequence joins TRBV5-5 and TRBJ1-3; D might be TRBD1 (5 bases). Germline V CDR1 and CDR2: SGHKS, YYEKEE (reference sequence). Trimming took 1 base from V and 0 from J, leaving 11 bases between them. CDR3 length equals 16 residues. CDR3: CASSLRMGLSGNTIYF. DNA of the CDR3: TGTGCCAGCAGCTTGAGGATGGGACTCTCTGGAAACACCATATATTTT.

This clone was seen a single time. The chain uses TRBV9 and TRBJ2-1, with 9 bases matching TRBD1. The germline gives CDR1 SGDLS, CDR2 YYNGEE. CDR3 length equals 17 residues. Unmatched junction bases numbered 14, after V lost 7 bases and J lost 3 bases. As DNA, the CDR3 is TGTGCCAGCGGCCCCAAGGGGAGGGACAGGGTCTACAATGAGCAGTTCTTC. Translated, it gives CASGPKGRDRVYNEQFF.

The chain uses TRBV11-2 and TRBJ2-7; 12 nucleotides match TRBD1. The CDR3 contains 17 residues. With V trimmed by 5 bases and J by 3 bases, 11 bases remained unmatched. CDR1 SGHAT and CDR2 FQNNGV come from the germline V gene. CDR3 sequence (DNA): TGTGCCAGCAGCCCCCACCCCGGGACAGGGGGCTTCTACGAGCAGTACTTC. Protein: CASSPHPGTGGFYEQYF.

This chain links TRBV5-1 with TRBJ2-5; no reliable D call. The CDR3 is made up of 15 amino acids. Germline V gene lookup returns CDR1 SGHRS and CDR2 YFSETQ. V was clipped by 2 bases and J by 1 base, with 12 bases between them. The CDR3 sequence is CASSFFGEFQETQYF. The CDR3 nucleotides read TGCGCCAGCAGCTTCTTCGGAGAATTCCAAGAGACCCAGTACTTC.

The chain is built from TRBV7-9 and TRBJ2-2; perhaps TRBD1 as D (5 bases). Trimming removed 5 bases at V and 5 bases at J, with 21 bases between. This CDR3 contains 17 residues. The germline gives CDR1 SEHNR, CDR2 FQNEAQ (reference sequence). The CDR3 region is CASSPRARSPLTGELFF. The CDR3 DNA sequence: TGTGCCAGCAGCCCCAGGGCCAGGTCGCCCCTAACCGGGGAGCTGTTTTTT.

This sequence joins TRBV5-1 and TRBJ2-2; D is uncertain. The V end lost 0 bases, the J end lost 1 base, and 7 bases lay between the germline ends. CDR1 is SGHRS, CDR2 YFSETQ, per germline. The CDR3 length is 15 residues. The CDR3 reads CASSLGVRNTGELFF. CDR3 DNA sequence: TGCGCCAGCAGCTTGGGAGTTCGGAACACCGGGGAGCTGTTTTTT. Complete variable domain (other parts from reference TRBV5-1 and TRBJ2-2): KAGVTQTPRYLIKTRGQQVTLSCSPISGHRSVSWYQQTPGQGLQFLFEYFSETQRNKGNFPGRFSGRQFSNSRSEMNVSTLELGDSALYLCASSLGVRNTGELFFGEGSRLTVL.

V gene TRBV2 combines with J gene TRBJ1-1; 7 nucleotides align to TRBD1. The V gene's germline CDR1 is SNHLY and CDR2 FYNNEI. CDR3 length equals 17 residues. V lost 8 bases, J lost 2 bases, and 17 bases stayed unmatched. This CDR3 is CASQYPPTGIFNTEAFF. CDR3 sequence (DNA): TGTGCCAGCCAATACCCCCCGACAGGGATTTTTAACACTGAAGCTTTCTTT.

V is TRBV11-3 and J is TRBJ2-4; the D is unclear. This CDR3 comprises 12 residues. CDR1 and CDR2 from the germline V gene are SGHNT and YENEEA. The V gene lost 4 bases and the J gene lost 3 bases, with 4 bases spanning the gap. DNA of the CDR3: TGTGCCAGCAGCTCGAGCAAAAACATTCAGTACTTC. Its translation: CASSSSKNIQYF.